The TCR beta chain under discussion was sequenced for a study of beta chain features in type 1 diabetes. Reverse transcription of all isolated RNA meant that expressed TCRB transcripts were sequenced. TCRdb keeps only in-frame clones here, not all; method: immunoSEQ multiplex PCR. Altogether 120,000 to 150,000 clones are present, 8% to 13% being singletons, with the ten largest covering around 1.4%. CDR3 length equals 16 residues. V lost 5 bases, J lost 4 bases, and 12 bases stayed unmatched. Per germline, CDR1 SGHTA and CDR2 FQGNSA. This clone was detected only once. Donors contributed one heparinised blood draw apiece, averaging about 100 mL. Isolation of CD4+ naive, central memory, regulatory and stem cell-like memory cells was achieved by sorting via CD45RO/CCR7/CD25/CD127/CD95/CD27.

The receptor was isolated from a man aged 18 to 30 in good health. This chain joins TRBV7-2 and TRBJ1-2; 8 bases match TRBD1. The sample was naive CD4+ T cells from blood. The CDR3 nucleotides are TGTGCCAGCAGCCCAAACCCGGGACAGGCACTCTATGGCTACACCTTC. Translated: CASSPNPGQALYGYTF. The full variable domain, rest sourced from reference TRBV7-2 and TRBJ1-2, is GAGVSQSPSNKVTEKGKDVELRCDPISGHTALYWYRQSLGQGLEFLIYFQGNSAPDKSGLPSDRFSAERTGGSVSTLTIQRTQQEDSAVYLCASSPNPGQALYGYTFGSGTRLTVV.